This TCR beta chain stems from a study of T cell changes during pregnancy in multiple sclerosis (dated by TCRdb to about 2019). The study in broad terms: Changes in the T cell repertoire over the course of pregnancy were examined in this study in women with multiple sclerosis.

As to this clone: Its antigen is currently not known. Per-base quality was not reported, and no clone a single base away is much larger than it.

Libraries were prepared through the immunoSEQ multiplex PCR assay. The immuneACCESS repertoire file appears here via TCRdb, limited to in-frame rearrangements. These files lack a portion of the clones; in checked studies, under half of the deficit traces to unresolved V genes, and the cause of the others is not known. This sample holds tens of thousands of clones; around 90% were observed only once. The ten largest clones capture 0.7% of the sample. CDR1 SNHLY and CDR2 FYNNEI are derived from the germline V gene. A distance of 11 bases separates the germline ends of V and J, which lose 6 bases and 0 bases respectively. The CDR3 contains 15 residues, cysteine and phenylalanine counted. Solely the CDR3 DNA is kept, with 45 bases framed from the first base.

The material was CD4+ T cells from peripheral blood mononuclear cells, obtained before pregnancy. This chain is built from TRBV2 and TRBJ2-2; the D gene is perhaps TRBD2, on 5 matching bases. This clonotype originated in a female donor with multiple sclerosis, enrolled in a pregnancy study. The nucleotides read TGTGCCAGCAGGGCAGCGGTTGCGAACACCGGGGAGCTGTTTTTT. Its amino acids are CASRAAVANTGELFF.